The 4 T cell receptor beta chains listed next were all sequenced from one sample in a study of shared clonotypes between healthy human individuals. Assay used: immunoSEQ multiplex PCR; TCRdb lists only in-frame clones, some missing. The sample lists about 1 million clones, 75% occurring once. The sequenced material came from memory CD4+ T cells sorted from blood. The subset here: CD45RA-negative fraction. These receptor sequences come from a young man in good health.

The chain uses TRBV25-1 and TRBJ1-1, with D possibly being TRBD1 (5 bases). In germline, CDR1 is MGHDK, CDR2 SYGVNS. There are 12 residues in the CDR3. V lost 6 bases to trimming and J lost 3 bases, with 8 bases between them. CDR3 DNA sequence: TGTGCCAGCAGGGGGGAGCACACTGAAGCTTTCTTT. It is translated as CASRGEHTEAFF.

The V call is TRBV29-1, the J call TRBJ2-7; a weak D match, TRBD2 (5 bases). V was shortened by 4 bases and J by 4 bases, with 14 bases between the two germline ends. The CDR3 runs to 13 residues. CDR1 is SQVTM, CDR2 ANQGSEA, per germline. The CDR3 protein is CSVGPGGLYEQYF. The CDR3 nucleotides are TGCAGCGTTGGCCCTGGCGGGCTATACGAGCAGTACTTC.

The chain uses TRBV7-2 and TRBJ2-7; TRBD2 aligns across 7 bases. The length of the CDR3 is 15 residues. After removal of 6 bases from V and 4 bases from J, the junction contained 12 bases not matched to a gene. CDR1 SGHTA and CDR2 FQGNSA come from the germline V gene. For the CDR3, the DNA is TGTGCCAGCAGTTACGCGGGACTAACCTCATACGAGCAGTACTTC. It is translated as CASSYAGLTSYEQYF.

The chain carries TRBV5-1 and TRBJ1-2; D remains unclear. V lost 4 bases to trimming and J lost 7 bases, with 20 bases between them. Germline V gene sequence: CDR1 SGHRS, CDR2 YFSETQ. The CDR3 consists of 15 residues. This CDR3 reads CASSGPGNTDLGYTF. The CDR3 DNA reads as TGCGCCAGCAGCGGACCGGGGAATACTGACCTTGGCTACACCTTC. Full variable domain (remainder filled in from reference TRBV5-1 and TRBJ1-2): KAGVTQTPRYLIKTRGQQVTLSCSPISGHRSVSWYQQTPGQGLQFLFEYFSETQRNKGNFPGRFSGRQFSNSRSEMNVSTLELGDSALYLCASSGPGNTDLGYTFGSGTRLTVV.